The 32 T cell receptor beta chains below come from one sample, sequenced in a study of T-cell reconstitution after alpha-beta-depleted transplantation in children. This sample's TCRbeta library carried unique molecular identifier barcodes. MiXCR, applied by TCRdb to the PCR reads, yields one record per CDR3 protein. The sample carries approximately 350,000 distinct CDR3 sequences, approximately 10% recorded once. Material: PBMCs from the stem cell graft donor, obtained from the stem cell graft. The receptors come from a human donor who donated a stem cell graft to a child with acute lymphoblastic leukemia.

The chain recombines TRBV6-1 with TRBJ2-3, with a possible D match to TRBD2 (6 bases). The V end lost 8 bases, the J end lost 6 bases, and 21 bases lay between the germline ends. The CDR3 runs 15 residues. Germline V gene lookup returns CDR1 MNHNS and CDR2 SASEGT. The CDR3 reads CASQLLSGVGDTQYF. CDR3 nucleotide sequence: TGTGCCAGCCAACTCCTTTCGGGAGTAGGGGATACGCAGTATTTT.

This clonotype was counted only a few times. The chain has TRBV12-3 or TRBV12-4 and TRBJ2-7; D unresolved. CDR3 length: 12 residues. V lost 3 bases and J 5 bases, leaving 8 bases between the germline ends. For the CDR3, the DNA is TGTGCCAGCAGTTTGAGGTTGGACGAGCAGTACTTC. Translated: CASSLRLDEQYF.

V is TRBV12-3 or TRBV12-4 and J is TRBJ1-1, with D possibly TRBD1 on 5 matching bases. Trimming cost V 3 bases and J 3 bases, with 14 bases left between them. This CDR3 contains 15 residues. The CDR3 here is CASSLGRQPDTEAFF. Here the CDR3 DNA reads TGTGCCAGCAGTTTGGGACGGCAGCCGGACACTGAAGCTTTCTTT.

Only a few counts were recorded for this clonotype. The J gene is TRBJ1-4, the V gene TRBV28; TRBD1 matches at 7 bases. This CDR3 has 17 residues. Germline CDR1 is MDHEN and CDR2 is SYDVKM. V lost 3 bases and J lost 3; bases outside the gene matches: 10. CDR3 nucleotides: TGTGCCAGCAGTTTCTATGCAGGGGGGGCGGCTAATGAAAAACTGTTTTTT. It yields the protein CASSFYAGGAANEKLFF. Full variable domain (remainder filled in from reference TRBV28 and TRBJ1-4): DVKVTQSSRYLVKRTGEKVFLECVQDMDHENMFWYRQDPGLGLRLIYFSYDVKMKEKGDIPEGYSVSREKKERFSLILESASTNQTSMYLCASSFYAGGAANEKLFFGSGTQLSVL.

This clonotype was seen ten or more times. The chain is built from TRBV2 and TRBJ1-6, with D possibly matching TRBD1 (5 bases). The V end lost 5 bases, the J end lost 9 bases, and 20 bases lay between the germline ends. Germline V gene sequence: CDR1 SNHLY, CDR2 FYNNEI. The CDR3 has 16 residues. As DNA, the CDR3 is TGTGCCAGCAGTAATACCCCTCACCTTCAGGGTTCACCCCTCCACTTT. Its translation: CASSNTPHLQGSPLHF.

This clonotype was recorded at least ten times. V and J are TRBV5-1 and TRBJ2-1; D not resolved. Germline V lookup: CDR1 SGHRS, CDR2 YFSETQ. CDR3 size: 15 residues. The germline V and J ends were trimmed by 5 bases and 0 bases, with 12 bases remaining between them. CDR3 loop: CASRASPSSYNEQFF. CDR3 sequence (DNA): TGCGCCAGCAGAGCTAGTCCCAGCTCCTACAATGAGCAGTTCTTC. Variable domain in full (rest from reference TRBV5-1 and TRBJ2-1): KAGVTQTPRYLIKTRGQQVTLSCSPISGHRSVSWYQQTPGQGLQFLFEYFSETQRNKGNFPGRFSGRQFSNSRSEMNVSTLELGDSALYLCASRASPSSYNEQFFGPGTRLTVL.

The rearrangement joins TRBV12-3 or TRBV12-4 to TRBJ2-7, with D possibly being TRBD2 (5 bases). V was trimmed by 4 bases and J by 3 bases, leaving 13 bases between them. The CDR3 is 14 amino acids. The CDR3 loop reads CASSSTGNDYEQYF. In nucleotides, the CDR3 is TGTGCCAGCAGTTCTACGGGGAATGACTACGAGCAGTACTTC.

This clonotype was seen more than once but under ten times. The chain couples TRBV5-5 to TRBJ2-4, with D perhaps being TRBD1 or TRBD2 (5 bases each). Per germline, CDR1 SGHKS and CDR2 YYEKEE (reference sequence). This CDR3 spans 16 amino acids. V lost 4 bases and J 6 bases, leaving 20 bases between the germline ends. The CDR3 sequence: CASSPLAGGGGNIQYF. CDR3 DNA sequence: TGTGCCAGCAGCCCCCTTGCAGGTGGGGGTGGAAACATTCAGTACTTC.

The chain joins TRBV5-1 to TRBJ2-6, with D perhaps assigned TRBD1 or TRBD2 (5 bases each). CDR1 and CDR2 (germline): SGHRS, YFSETQ. V lost 4 bases and J lost 0, with 14 bases in between. The CDR3 consists of 17 residues. CDR3 protein: CASSLLGVPSGANVLTF. The CDR3 bases are TGCGCCAGCAGCCTGTTGGGGGTCCCCTCTGGGGCCAACGTCCTGACTTTC.

This clonotype was recorded a few times. CDR3 residues: CASGLQGVEGYTF. CDR3 DNA: TGTGCCAGCGGACTACAGGGTGTAGAGGGCTACACCTTC. V gene TRBV2 combines with J gene TRBJ1-2; TRBD1 is a possible D gene (6 bases). V was cut by 8 bases and J by 8 bases, with 18 bases left in between. CDR1 is SNHLY and CDR2 is FYNNEI in the germline V gene. The CDR3 is 13 amino acids.

CDR3 protein: CASSSWTSGNTGELFF. CDR3 nucleotides: TGTGCCAGCAGTTCTTGGACTAGCGGTAACACCGGGGAGCTGTTTTTT. The chain joins TRBV6-5 to TRBJ2-2; 10 bases are a match to TRBD2. CDR3 length equals 16 residues. The germline gives CDR1 MNHEY, CDR2 SVGAGI. The V segment lost 4 bases and the J segment 2 bases; nucleotides outside the gene matches: 4.

J is TRBJ1-2 and V is TRBV6-2 or TRBV6-3; D is unresolved. From germline, CDR1 is MNHEY and CDR2 SVGEGT. The V end lost 6 bases, the J end lost 2 bases, and 13 bases lay between the germline ends. The CDR3 has 14 amino acids. DNA of the CDR3: TGTGCCAGCAGAAAACTTGACGGCAACTATGGCTACACCTTC. Translating gives CASRKLDGNYGYTF.

The chain joins TRBV5-1 to TRBJ2-3, with 7 bases aligning to TRBD2. The CDR3 length is 15 residues. The V gene end was trimmed by 4 bases and the J gene end by 3 bases; junction bases not matched to a gene: 8. Germline V gives CDR1 SGHRS, CDR2 YFSETQ. CDR3 amino acids: CASSPSGTITDTQYF. CDR3 in DNA: TGCGCCAGCAGCCCCTCCGGGACTATTACAGATACGCAGTATTTT.

This clonotype was seen only a few times. This rearrangement joins TRBV27 to TRBJ1-5; D ambiguous. The CDR3 runs 17 residues. The germline V gene encodes CDR1 MNHEY and CDR2 SMNVEV (reference sequence). V was trimmed by 1 base and J by 3 bases, leaving 16 bases between them. CDR3 residues: CASSLWAAGGPNQPQHF. CDR3 DNA sequence: TGTGCCAGCAGTTTATGGGCGGCAGGAGGTCCCAATCAGCCCCAGCATTTT.

The rearrangement links TRBV7-9 to TRBJ2-1; TRBD2 aligns across 9 bases. The CDR3 sequence is 15 residues long. Germline CDR1 SEHNR, CDR2 FQNEAQ (reference sequence). V trimming: 0 bases; J trimming: 6 bases; junction bases outside the gene matches: 3. CDR3 sequence: CASSLALAGSNEQFF. In nucleotides, the CDR3 is TGTGCCAGCAGCTTAGCCCTAGCGGGAAGCAATGAGCAGTTCTTC.

A remark on this clonotype: Possible read error: a much larger clone is one base away. V usage is TRBV28 and J usage is TRBJ2-3; 8 bases are a match to TRBD2. The CDR3 runs to 14 residues. Germline CDR1 MDHEN, CDR2 SYDVKM. CDR3 DNA: TGTGCCAGCAGCTGGGGGCGGGGGGCTGATATGCAGTATTTT. Protein product: CASSWGRGADMQYF.

The chain has TRBV27 and TRBJ1-4; TRBD1 agrees at 8 bases. Trimming at V came to 8 bases and at J to 0 bases, leaving 8 bases not matched to a gene. The CDR3 covers 16 residues. Germline V gives CDR1 MNHEY, CDR2 SMNVEV (reference sequence). The CDR3 region is CASGKDRATTNEKLFF. DNA of the CDR3: TGTGCCAGCGGAAAGGACAGGGCAACAACTAATGAAAAACTGTTTTTT.

CDR3 loop: CASSEARGDNNIQYF. CDR3 nucleotides: TGTGCCAGCAGCGAGGCCCGTGGTGATAACAACATTCAGTACTTC. This chain uses TRBV28 with TRBJ2-4; D not certain. Trimming removed 6 bases at V and 7 bases at J, with 19 bases between. Germline loops: CDR1 MDHEN, CDR2 SYDVKM. The length of the CDR3 is 15 residues.

The chain couples TRBV28 to TRBJ1-6, with D possibly matching TRBD1 (6 bases). V was trimmed by 8 bases and J by 7 bases, leaving 9 bases between them. This CDR3 region has 12 residues. The germline CDR1 and CDR2 sequences are MDHEN and SYDVKM. The chain's CDR3 is CASAQGNSPLHF. The CDR3, as DNA: TGTGCCAGCGCCCAGGGGAATTCACCCCTCCACTTT. Drawing the rest from reference TRBV28 and TRBJ1-6, the complete variable domain is DVKVTQSSRYLVKRTGEKVFLECVQDMDHENMFWYRQDPGLGLRLIYFSYDVKMKEKGDIPEGYSVSREKKERFSLILESASTNQTSMYLCASAQGNSPLHFGNGTRLTVT.

The sample holds a few counts of this clonotype. Here the CDR3 DNA reads TGCAGTGCTAGAGATGCAAAGGGGGCGAACATTCAGTACTTC. It encodes CSARDAKGANIQYF. The chain combines TRBV20-1 with TRBJ2-4, with TRBD1 matching over 7 bases. The CDR3 consists of 14 residues. Germline trimming cut 0 bases from V and 7 bases from J; bases unmatched to any gene: 6. Germline V gene lookup returns CDR1 DFQATT and CDR2 SNEGSKA (reference sequence).

In regard to this clonotype: One end of the junction is discordant with germline, which a read error may explain. The V gene is TRBV4-3, the J gene TRBJ1-5; D unresolved. Germline-derived CDR1 and CDR2 are LGHNA and YSLEER. The CDR3 length is 14 residues. The CDR3 spells CASNQDHSSQPQHF. The CDR3 nucleotides read TGCGCCAGCAACCAAGATCACAGTAGTCAGCCCCAGCATTTT.

The rearrangement joins TRBV6-2 or TRBV6-3 to TRBJ2-2, with D perhaps TRBD1 (5 bases). V was cut by 2 bases and J by 6 bases, with 16 bases left in between. The CDR3 is made up of 16 amino acids. From germline, CDR1 is MNHEY and CDR2 SVGEGT. In DNA, the CDR3 is TGTGCCAGCAGTTACAAGGCCTACCTAGGGGCCGGGGAGCTGTTTTTT. Protein product: CASSYKAYLGAGELFF.

This sequence joins TRBV4-2 and TRBJ1-2; D uncertain. CDR1 and CDR2 (germline): LGHNA, YNFKEQ. This CDR3 comprises 15 residues. The ends were cut back, 4 bases at V and 0 bases at J, with 12 bases in the middle. In DNA form, the CDR3 reads TGTGCCAGCAGCCCCTCGGCAGGCCCTAACTATGGCTACACCTTC. Its protein is CASSPSAGPNYGYTF.

CDR3 loop: CASSLAWTGGTPTKNIQYF. CDR3 coding DNA: TGTGCCAGCAGCTTAGCGTGGACAGGGGGGACCCCGACCAAAAACATTCAGTACTTC. This chain joins TRBV11-1 and TRBJ2-4; 10 bases agree with TRBD1. The length of the CDR3 is 19 residues. Germline trimming cut 0 bases from V and 2 bases from J; bases unmatched to any gene: 10. CDR1 SGHAT and CDR2 FQDESV come from the germline V gene (reference sequence).

This clonotype has a count of ten or more. The chain couples TRBV20-1 to TRBJ2-5, with D hard to call. V shed 6 bases and J shed 4 bases, with 18 bases lying between them. The germline V gene encodes CDR1 DFQATT and CDR2 SNEGSKA (reference sequence). The CDR3 extends over 14 amino acids. The CDR3 DNA reads as TGCAGTGCCCACCTCGGGCTCCGAGGAGAGACCCAGTACTTC. Amino acids: CSAHLGLRGETQYF.

The table lists this clonotype with many counts. This rearrangement joins TRBV4-1 to TRBJ2-2; D possibly uses TRBD1 or TRBD2 (5 bases each). The CDR3 is 17 residues long. With 4 bases removed from V and 6 bases from J, the gap between germline ends came to 21 bases. Per germline, CDR1 MGHRA and CDR2 YSYEKL. CDR3 sequence: CASSRRDQRLNPGELFF. CDR3 nucleotide sequence: TGCGCCAGCAGCCGTCGGGACCAACGTCTGAATCCCGGGGAGCTGTTTTTT.

V usage is TRBV2 and J usage is TRBJ2-1; tentatively, D is TRBD1 (5 bases). Per germline, CDR1 SNHLY and CDR2 FYNNEI. The length of the CDR3 is 15 residues. Trimming removed 2 bases from V and 6 bases from J, with 14 bases in between. For the CDR3, the DNA is TGTGCCAGCAGTGAACCGACAGTCCTCCCCAATGAGCAGTTCTTC. Amino acids: CASSEPTVLPNEQFF.

The J gene is TRBJ2-3, the V gene TRBV5-1; 8 bases map to TRBD2. V was pared by 1 base and J by 0 bases, with 7 bases of the junction left unmatched. The germline V gene encodes CDR1 SGHRS and CDR2 YFSETQ. This CDR3 contains 17 residues. The chain's CDR3 is CASSLQLAELSTDTQYF. The CDR3 region has the DNA TGCGCCAGCAGCTTGCAACTAGCGGAACTTAGCACAGATACGCAGTATTTT.

This clonotype was observed a handful of times. The V call is TRBV5-1, the J call TRBJ2-2; D unclear. In germline, CDR1 is SGHRS, CDR2 YFSETQ. Trimming stripped 2 bases from V and 5 bases from J, with 4 bases between. This CDR3 is built from 12 residues. CDR3: CASSFITGELFF. The CDR3 DNA reads as TGCGCCAGCAGCTTTATTACCGGGGAGCTGTTTTTT.

In this sample, this clonotype turned up a few times. The V call is TRBV10-1, the J call TRBJ1-2; D might be TRBD1 (5 bases). V was trimmed by 4 bases and J by 5 bases, leaving 11 bases between them. The CDR3 length is 13 residues. The germline V gene encodes CDR1 WNHNN and CDR2 SYGVQD (reference sequence). CDR3 sequence (DNA): TGCGCCAGCAGTGCGGGGCAGGATTATGGCTACACCTTC. This encodes CASSAGQDYGYTF.

This rearrangement joins TRBV7-2 to TRBJ1-5, with D unresolved. The germline CDR1 and CDR2 sequences are SGHTA and FQGNSA. The V end lost 1 base, the J end lost 3 bases, and 4 bases lay between the germline ends. The CDR3 sequence is 13 residues long. CDR3 DNA sequence: TGTGCCAGCAGCTTAGATTTCAATCAGCCCCAGCATTTT. It codes for CASSLDFNQPQHF.

The sample holds a few counts of this clonotype. The chain couples TRBV4-1 to TRBJ2-2; D is uncertain. Per germline, CDR1 MGHRA and CDR2 YSYEKL. Trimming removed 3 bases from V and 4 bases from J, with 9 bases in between. This CDR3 comprises 14 residues. The CDR3 nucleotides read TGCGCCAGCAGCCATGCGACTCGCACCGGGGAGCTGTTTTTT. Amino acids: CASSHATRTGELFF.